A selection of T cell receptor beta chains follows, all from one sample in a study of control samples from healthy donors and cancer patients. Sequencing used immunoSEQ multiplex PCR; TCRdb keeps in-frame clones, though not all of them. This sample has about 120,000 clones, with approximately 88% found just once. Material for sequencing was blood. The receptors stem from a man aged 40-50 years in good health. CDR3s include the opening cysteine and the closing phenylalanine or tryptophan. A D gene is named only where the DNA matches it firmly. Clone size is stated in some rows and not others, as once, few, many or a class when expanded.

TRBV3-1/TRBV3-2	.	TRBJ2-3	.	TGTGCCAGCAGCGGTAGGGGAACAGATACGCAGTATTTT	CASSGRGTDTQYF
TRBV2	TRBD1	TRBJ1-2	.	TGTGCCAGCAGACCGAGACAGGGGTCTATTAGCTATGGCTACACCTTC	CASRPRQGSISYGYTF
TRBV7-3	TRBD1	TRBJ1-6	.	TGTGCCAGCAGCTCCGACAGGGAGTATAATTCACCCCTCCACTTT	CASSSDREYNSPLHF
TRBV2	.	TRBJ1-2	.	TGTGCCAGCAGTGAGAAGGTCTCGACTTATGGCTACACCTTC	CASSEKVSTYGYTF
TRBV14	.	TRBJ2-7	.	TGTGCCAGCAGCCCCGGGACAAACTACGAGCAGTACTTC	CASSPGTNYEQYF
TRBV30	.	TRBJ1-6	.	TGTGCCTGGAGTGTACTTGGGGTTGGGAATAATTCACCCCTCCACTTT	CAWSVLGVGNNSPLHF
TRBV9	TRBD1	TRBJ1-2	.	TGTGCCAGCAGCGTAGACCAGGGGGATTATGGCTACACCTTC	CASSVDQGDYGYTF
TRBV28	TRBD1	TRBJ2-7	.	TGTGCCAGCAGACAGGGGAACTACGAGCAGTACTTC	CASRQGNYEQYF
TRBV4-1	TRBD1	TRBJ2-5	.	TGCGCCAGCAGCCCAGAGAAGGGACAGATCCAAGAGACCCAGTACTTC	CASSPEKGQIQETQYF
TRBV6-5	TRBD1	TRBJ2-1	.	TGTGCCAGCAGTTACGACAGGGGGCGCCTGAATGAGCAGTTCTTC	CASSYDRGRLNEQFF
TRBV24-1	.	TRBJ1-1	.	TGTGCCACCAGTGATCAAGAGTTGGGTGAAGCTTTCTTT	CATSDQELGEAFF
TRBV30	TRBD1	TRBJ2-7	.	TGTGCCTGGAGGGGACAGGGGCCCTACGAGCAGTACTTC	CAWRGQGPYEQYF
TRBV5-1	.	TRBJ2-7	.	TGCGCCAGCAGCTTGGGCAGGGACTACGAGCAGTACTTC	CASSLGRDYEQYF
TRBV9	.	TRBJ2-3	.	TGTGCCAGCAGCTCCCTCGGGGATACGCAGTATTTT	CASSSLGDTQYF
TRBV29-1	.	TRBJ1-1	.	TGCAGCGCCCGCCGGGGACAAGGCACTGAAGCTTTCTTT	CSARRGQGTEAFF
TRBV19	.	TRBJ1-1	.	TGTGCCAGTGCGGGACTTAGTCTCAGTCCTGAAGCTTTCTTT	CASAGLSLSPEAFF
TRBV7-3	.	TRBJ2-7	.	TGTGCCAGCAGCTTATCGGGCGGTTCCTACGAGCAGTACTTC	CASSLSGGSYEQYF
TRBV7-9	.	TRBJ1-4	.	TGTGCCAGCAGCTTGGGGGGTTCCACTAATGAAAAACTGTTTTTT	CASSLGGSTNEKLFF
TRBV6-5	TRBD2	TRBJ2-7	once	TGTGCCAGCAGTAACCGTGGGACTAGCGGCTACGAGCAGTACTTC	CASSNRGTSGYEQYF
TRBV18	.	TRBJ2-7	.	TGTGCCAGCTCACCATCGGCATCCTACGAGCAGTACTTC	CASSPSASYEQYF
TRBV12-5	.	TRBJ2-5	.	TGTGCTAGTGGTTTGGGGACAGATCAAGAGACCCAGTACTTC	CASGLGTDQETQYF
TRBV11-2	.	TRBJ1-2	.	TGTGCCAGCAGCTTAGGGCGGATTTCCTATGGCTACACCTTC	CASSLGRISYGYTF
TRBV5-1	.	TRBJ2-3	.	TGCGCCAGCAGCTTCTCAGGGAGCACAGATACGCAGTATTTT	CASSFSGSTDTQYF
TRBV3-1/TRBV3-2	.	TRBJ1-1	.	TGTGCCAGCAGCCTGTCTGGGGTGTGGACTGAAGCTTTCTTT	CASSLSGVWTEAFF
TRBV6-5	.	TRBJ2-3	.	TGTGCCAGCAACCGTCGGGGGGCAAGCACAGATACGCAGTATTTT	CASNRRGASTDTQYF
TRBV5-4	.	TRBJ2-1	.	TGTGCCAGCAGCTTGGACTCCAATGAGCAGTTCTTC	CASSLDSNEQFF
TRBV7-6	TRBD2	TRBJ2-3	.	TGTGCCAGCAGCTTAGTGTCTAGCGGGGGGCAGGATACGCAGTATTTT	CASSLVSSGGQDTQYF
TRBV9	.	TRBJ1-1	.	TGTGCCAGCAGCCCGCAGGGCGTTGGGGTTGAAGCTTTCTTT	CASSPQGVGVEAFF
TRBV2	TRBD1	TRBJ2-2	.	TGTGCCAGTCGCCCCGGGACAGGCAACACCGGGGAGCTGTTTTTT	CASRPGTGNTGELFF
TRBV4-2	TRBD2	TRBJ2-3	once	TGTGCCAGCAGCCAAGATCGGGCTAGCGGGGGCTTTAGCACAGATACGCAGTATTTT	CASSQDRASGGFSTDTQYF
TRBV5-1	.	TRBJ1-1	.	TGCGCCAGCAGCTTGGACGGCGGAACTGAAGCTTTCTTT	CASSLDGGTEAFF
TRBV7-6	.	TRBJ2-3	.	TGTGCCAGCAGCTCTTCGACAGGCAGCACAGATACGCAGTATTTT	CASSSSTGSTDTQYF
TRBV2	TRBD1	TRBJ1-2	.	TGTGCCAGCAGTGTACTGACAGGGGCGTCGATCTATGGCTACACCTTC	CASSVLTGASIYGYTF
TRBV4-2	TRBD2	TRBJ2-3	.	TGTGCCAGCAGCCAAGATGGAACTAGCGGTGCAGATACGCAGTATTTT	CASSQDGTSGADTQYF
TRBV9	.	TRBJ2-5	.	TGTGCCAGCAGCGCCGGATCTAGCGTCCCAGAGACCCAGTACTTC	CASSAGSSVPETQYF
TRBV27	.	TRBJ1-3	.	TGTGCCAGCAGAACGGACCCTGGAAACACCATATATTTT	CASRTDPGNTIYF
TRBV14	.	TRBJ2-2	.	TGTGCCAGCAGCCAACTAAACACCGGGGAGCTGTTTTTT	CASSQLNTGELFF
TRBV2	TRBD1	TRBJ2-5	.	TGTGCCAGCAGTGGGTCGAGGGGGCCGCAAGAGACCCAGTACTTC	CASSGSRGPQETQYF
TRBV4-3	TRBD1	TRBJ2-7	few	TGCGCCAGCAGCCAAGATCAGGGGACAGGGTGGGAGCAGTACTTC	CASSQDQGTGWEQYF
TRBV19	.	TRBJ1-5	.	TGTGCCAGTAGTATAAGTGAAAGACTCAATCAGCCCCAGCATTTT	CASSISERLNQPQHF
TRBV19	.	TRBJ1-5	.	TGTGCCAGTAGTTCGAATAGCAATCAGCCCCAGCATTTT	CASSSNSNQPQHF
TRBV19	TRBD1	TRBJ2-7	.	TGTGCCAGCAACGGGGACAGCAACCGATACGAGCAGTACTTC	CASNGDSNRYEQYF
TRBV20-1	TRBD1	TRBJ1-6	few	TGCAGTGCTAGTCCAGGGGGCGGGTATAATTCACCCCTCCACTTT	CSASPGGGYNSPLHF
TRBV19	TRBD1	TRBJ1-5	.	TGTGCCAGTAGTATAGTGTGGGACAGCTCAGGGGGAAGAAGTCAGCCCCAGCATTTT	CASSIVWDSSGGRSQPQHF
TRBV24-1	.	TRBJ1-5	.	TGTGCCACCAGTGAGTCAGGCACCGTCAATCAGCCCCAGCATTTT	CATSESGTVNQPQHF
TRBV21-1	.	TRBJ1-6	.	TGTGCCAGCAGCAAAGGAGGGTATAATTCACCCCTCCACTTT	CASSKGGYNSPLHF
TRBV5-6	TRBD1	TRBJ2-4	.	TGTGCCAGCAGTCCAAGGGACAGGGGCCCCGTGGCATCGTACTTC	CASSPRDRGPVASYF
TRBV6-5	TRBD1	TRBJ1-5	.	TGTGCCAGCAGTTACTCGCCGACAGGGAATCAGCCCCAGCATTTT	CASSYSPTGNQPQHF
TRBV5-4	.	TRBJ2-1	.	TGTGCCAGCAGCTTTAGGGGGGTGAATGAGCAGTTCTTC	CASSFRGVNEQFF
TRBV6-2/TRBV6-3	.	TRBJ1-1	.	TGTGCCAGCAGTTACGTCAGGGATGTGAACACTGAAGCTTTCTTT	CASSYVRDVNTEAFF
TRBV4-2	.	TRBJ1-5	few	TGTGCCAGCAGCCCTGGCACCAGTGGTCAGCCCCAGCATTTT	CASSPGTSGQPQHF
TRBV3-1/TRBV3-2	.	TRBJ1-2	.	TGTGCCAGCAGCCAAGATAATTTGGGGAACTATGGCTACACCTTC	CASSQDNLGNYGYTF
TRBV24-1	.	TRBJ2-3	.	TGTGCCACCAGTCAGATACGGGGGCGAGGAGATACGCAGTATTTT	CATSQIRGRGDTQYF
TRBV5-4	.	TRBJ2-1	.	TGTGCCAGCAGCGCCTCAGGCTATGAGCAGTTCTTC	CASSASGYEQFF